This TCR beta chain was identified during a study of T-cell memory formation after mild COVID-19. Turning to the study itself: The TCR clusters were mostly specific to one donor. Whole-study results and caveats: A subset of responding clones appeared in pre-infection memory, suggesting cross-reactive memory joined. SARS-CoV-2 specificity was not confirmed for second-wave clones peaking on day 37. CD8+ contracting clones occupied EMRA, while CD4+ ones occupied mainly CM and EM.

The germline CDR1 and CDR2 sequences are SGHTA and FQGNSA. Trimming took off 5 bases at V and 4 bases at J, with 20 bases between the two ends. The CDR3 is 16 amino acids. TCRdb passed the 5' RACE reads through MiXCR, listing each CDR3 protein once. The top ten clones hold 9% to 15% of a sample with about 470,000 distinct CDR3 sequences, 15% to 20% of them seen once. This clonotype has just a few counts. The antigen remains unidentified. Sequenced input: PBMCs or a T cell subset sorted from them (not recorded which). The receptor comes from an adult woman who had mild COVID-19 (a few samples of this study predate the infection). Cell type and time point are not known. The genes are TRBV7-2 and TRBJ2-5; perhaps D is TRBD1 or TRBD2 (5 bases each). Here the CDR3 DNA reads TGTGCCAGCAGCCCTACCGGGGCACCCCCCCCAGAGACCCAGTACTTC. Translated, it gives CASSPTGAPPPETQYF.